The next 23 T cell receptor beta chains were all read from a single sample in a study of OX40 agonist ivuxolimab in advanced cancers. Repertoires were generated with immunoSEQ multiplex PCR, while TCRdb's copy carries only in-frame clones and drops some. The data hold around 84,000 clones, with roughly 90% observed a single time. Here the sequenced sample was CD4+ or CD8+ T cells sorted from blood, taken in a trial of the OX40 agonist ivuxolimab. Receptors were obtained from an adult with an advanced solid tumor such as melanoma, head and neck, liver or kidney cancer.

This chain uses TRBV27 with TRBJ2-1, with no clear D. The germline V gene encodes CDR1 MNHEY and CDR2 SMNVEV (reference sequence). Trimming cost V 6 bases and J 0 bases, with 12 bases left between them. The CDR3 is 15 residues long. The CDR3 loop reads CASRTRTSSYNEQFF. In nucleotides, the CDR3 is TGTGCCAGCAGGACCCGGACCAGCTCCTACAATGAGCAGTTCTTC.

This clone was seen a single time. The chain combines TRBV6-4 with TRBJ2-7; 9 bases align to TRBD1. After removal of 9 bases from V and 2 bases from J, the junction contained 2 bases not matched to a gene. CDR3 length equals 12 residues. From germline, CDR1 is MRHNA and CDR2 SNTAGT. The CDR3 is CARRQGAYEQYF. CDR3 DNA: TGTGCCAGACGACAGGGGGCCTACGAGCAGTACTTC.

The rearrangement joins TRBV6-6 to TRBJ1-6; a weak D match, TRBD1 (5 bases). The ends were cut back, 2 bases at V and 10 bases at J, with 12 bases in the middle. The CDR3 loop spans 14 amino acids. Germline CDR1 reads MNHNY; CDR2 reads SVGAGI (reference sequence). The CDR3 loop reads CASSYAGHLSPLHF. The CDR3 DNA follows: TGTGCCAGCAGTTACGCCGGACATTTATCACCCCTCCACTTT.

The chain carries TRBV7-3 and TRBJ2-2; unclear D gene. The CDR3 runs 13 residues. The V gene's germline CDR1 is SGHTA and CDR2 FQGTGA. Trimming shortened V by 1 base and J by 4 bases, and 4 bases separated the two germline ends. DNA of the CDR3: TGTGCCAGCAGCTTAATCGTCACCGGGGAGCTGTTTTTT. It encodes CASSLIVTGELFF.

CDR3 region: CASSTLSRYNEQFF. In nucleotides, the CDR3 is TGTGCCAGTAGTACCCTTTCTAGGTACAATGAGCAGTTCTTC. This chain connects TRBV19 to TRBJ2-1, with D hard to call. Trimming shortened V by 4 bases and J by 4 bases, and 11 bases separated the two germline ends. Germline assignment: CDR1 LNHDA and CDR2 SQIVND (reference sequence). This CDR3 spans 14 amino acids. The full variable domain, completed using reference TRBV19 and TRBJ2-1, is DGGITQSPKYLFRKEGQNVTLSCEQNLNHDAMYWYRQDPGQGLRLIYYSQIVNDFQKGDIAEGYSVSREKKESFPLTVTSAQKNPTAFYLCASSTLSRYNEQFFGPGTRLTVL.

The chain recombines TRBV5-1 with TRBJ1-2; D unresolved. Trimming stripped 0 bases from V and 11 bases from J, with 17 bases between. Germline values: CDR1 SGHRS, CDR2 YFSETQ. This CDR3 comprises 14 residues. CDR3 residues: CASSLERMTALYTF. CDR3 sequence (DNA): TGCGCCAGCAGCTTGGAACGTATGACGGCCCTTTACACCTTC.

The chain combines TRBV15 with TRBJ2-5; possible D gene TRBD2, 5 bases. The CDR3 contains 17 residues. The germline V gene encodes CDR1 LNHNV and CDR2 YYDKDF (reference sequence). V lost 0 bases, J lost 4 bases, and 18 bases lay in between. CDR3 in DNA: TGTGCCACCAGCAGAGATGAGCTCTCCGGGGTGAGAGAGACCCAGTACTTC. Translated, it gives CATSRDELSGVRETQYF.

V and J are TRBV9 and TRBJ2-7, with 14 bases that match TRBD2. CDR1 is SGDLS, CDR2 YYNGEE, per germline. Losses at the gene ends were 3 bases for V and 5 bases for J; bases not matched to a gene: 13. The CDR3 loop spans 18 amino acids. CDR3 in amino acids: CASSGSRGTSGSPDEQYF. The CDR3 DNA sequence: TGTGCCAGCAGCGGATCCCGGGGGACTAGCGGGAGCCCCGACGAGCAGTACTTC.

This clone appeared a single time. The V and J genes are TRBV4-2 and TRBJ2-3, with D possibly matching TRBD1 (6 bases). The CDR3 spans 16 residues. The V gene lost 1 base and the J gene lost 1 base, with 12 bases spanning the gap. The germline gives CDR1 LGHNA, CDR2 YNFKEQ. The CDR3 loop is CASSQVGSGGTDTQYF. CDR3 coding DNA: TGTGCCAGCAGCCAAGTCGGGTCAGGGGGCACAGATACGCAGTATTTT.

V usage is TRBV20-1 and J usage is TRBJ1-2; D not certain. The germline V and J ends were trimmed by 3 bases and 2 bases, with 4 bases remaining between them. Germline V lookup: CDR1 DFQATT, CDR2 SNEGSKA (reference sequence). This CDR3 spans 11 amino acids. The CDR3 loop reads CSASPNYGYTF. The DNA for the CDR3 is TGCAGTGCTAGTCCAAACTATGGCTACACCTTC.

The chain joins TRBV6-1 to TRBJ2-4, with 9 bases matching TRBD2. The CDR3 consists of 15 residues. The germline gives CDR1 MNHNS, CDR2 SASEGT. J lost 12 bases, V lost 4 bases, and 13 bases had no gene match. This chain's CDR3 is CASSALGLARITQYF. The CDR3 DNA reads TGTGCCAGCAGTGCCCTAGGACTAGCGCGTATTACTCAGTACTTC.

The chain joins TRBV5-1 to TRBJ1-2, with D perhaps TRBD1 (5 bases). The CDR3 is 13 amino acids. V was shortened by 4 bases and J by 6 bases, with 13 bases between the two germline ends. Germline CDR1 SGHRS, CDR2 YFSETQ. The CDR3 DNA sequence: TGCGCCAGCAGCGGGGACGGAAACCATGGCTACACCTTC. This gives the protein CASSGDGNHGYTF.

This sequence joins TRBV5-1 and TRBJ2-1, with D possibly TRBD2 on 5 matching bases. Trimming removed 4 bases at V and 14 bases at J, with 13 bases between. The V gene's germline CDR1 is SGHRS and CDR2 YFSETQ. The CDR3 has 11 amino acids. The CDR3 region is CASSELEVKFF. The CDR3 nucleotides read TGCGCCAGCAGCGAACTAGAAGTGAAGTTCTTC.

The genes are TRBV19 and TRBJ2-3, with 7 bases matching TRBD2. The CDR3 is 16 residues long. V was pared by 4 bases and J by 2 bases, with 9 bases of the junction left unmatched. From germline, CDR1 is LNHDA and CDR2 SQIVND (reference sequence). DNA for the CDR3: TGTGCCAGTAGTAAATTCCCTAGCGGCCTCACAGATACGCAGTATTTT. This encodes CASSKFPSGLTDTQYF.

The chain combines TRBV11-3 with TRBJ2-7, with D perhaps matching TRBD2 (7 bases). Trimming removed 0 bases from V and 6 bases from J, with 24 bases in between. Germline lookup yields CDR1 SGHNT and CDR2 YENEEA. The CDR3 is 18 residues long. The CDR3 here is CASSLERLWGASGPEQYF. The CDR3 DNA sequence: TGTGCCAGCAGCTTAGAGAGGCTCTGGGGGGCTAGCGGCCCCGAGCAGTACTTC.

This clone has a single count. The CDR3 reads CASSMAGASYEQYF. Here the CDR3 DNA reads TGTGCCAGTAGTATGGCGGGGGCTTCCTACGAGCAGTACTTC. The rearrangement uses TRBV19 and TRBJ2-7; possibly TRBD2 for D (7 bases). The CDR3 covers 14 residues. Germline assignment: CDR1 LNHDA and CDR2 SQIVND (reference sequence). Trimming cost V 3 bases and J 1 base, with 10 bases left between them.

The rearrangement links TRBV14 to TRBJ2-1, with a weak D call TRBD2 (5 bases). V gave up 4 bases and J gave up 0 bases, with 16 bases separating them. The CDR3 spans 17 residues. Germline values: CDR1 SGHDN, CDR2 FVKESK. The CDR3 protein is CASSPQPPGVSYNEQFF. Written as DNA, the CDR3 is TGTGCCAGCAGCCCGCAACCCCCCGGGGTCTCCTACAATGAGCAGTTCTTC.

The chain uses TRBV30 and TRBJ1-2; the match to TRBD1 covers 9 bases. V trimming: 4 bases; J trimming: 8 bases; junction bases outside the gene matches: 23. Germline CDR1 reads GTSNPN; CDR2 reads SVGIG (reference sequence). CDR3 length: 18 residues. CDR3 loop: CAWTPAGTGFRQSLGYTF. CDR3 in DNA: TGTGCCTGGACACCTGCCGGGACAGGGTTTCGGCAATCCTTAGGCTACACCTTC.

The chain employs TRBV6-1 and TRBJ2-3, with TRBD1 matching 7 bases. Germline trimming cut 8 bases from V and 4 bases from J; bases unmatched to any gene: 9. Germline CDR1 MNHNS, CDR2 SASEGT. There are 14 residues in the CDR3. In DNA form, the CDR3 reads TGTGCCAGCGCTACACAGGGGATGGCAGATACGCAGTATTTT. It yields the protein CASATQGMADTQYF.

The chain carries TRBV27 and TRBJ1-2; D is perhaps TRBD1 (5 bases). The germline V gene encodes CDR1 MNHEY and CDR2 SMNVEV (reference sequence). V was trimmed by 5 bases and J by 8 bases, leaving 15 bases between them. The CDR3 runs 13 residues. CDR3 sequence reads: CASSPGRVRGYTF. Here the CDR3 DNA reads TGTGCCAGCAGTCCTGGCAGGGTGCGCGGCTACACCTTC.

The chain joins TRBV18 to TRBJ2-2; 9 bases are shared with TRBD2. CDR3 length equals 14 residues. Trimming cost V 8 bases and J 2 bases; bases outside gene matches: 3. Germline V gene lookup returns CDR1 KGHSH and CDR2 LQKENI. The CDR3 reads CASAGLANTGELFF. CDR3 DNA sequence: TGTGCCAGCGCGGGACTAGCAAACACCGGGGAGCTGTTTTTT. The variable domain in full, with the rest retrieved from reference TRBV18 and TRBJ2-2, is NAGVMQNPRHLVRRRGQEARLRCSPMKGHSHVYWYRQLPEEGLKFMVYLQKENIIDESGMPKERFSAEFPKEGPSILRIQQVVRGDSAAYFCASAGLANTGELFFGEGSRLTVL.

The chain links TRBV30 to TRBJ1-2, with D uncertain. CDR3 size: 13 residues. V was shortened by 4 bases and J by 0 bases, with 9 bases between the two germline ends. Germline CDR1 reads GTSNPN; CDR2 reads SVGIG (reference sequence). The CDR3 loop reads CAWMAGSNYGYTF. The CDR3 DNA follows: TGTGCCTGGATGGCCGGGTCTAACTATGGCTACACCTTC.

The CDR3 DNA follows: TGTGCCAGCAGCTTGGGTTTAATGAACACTGAAGCTTTCTTT. It translates to CASSLGLMNTEAFF. The chain uses TRBV5-6 and TRBJ1-1; D not certain. Trimming cost V 0 bases and J 0 bases, with 6 bases left between them. CDR3 length: 14 residues. Per germline, CDR1 SGHDT and CDR2 YYEEEE.